These 23 T cell receptor beta chains were sequenced from one sample in a study of cytomegalovirus exposure and HLA in healthy donors. TCRdb's table, derived via immunoSEQ multiplex PCR, lists solely in-frame clones and lacks some. The table shows 100,000 to 150,000 clones, with around 90% occurring only once. The sequenced sample consisted of PBMCs. The receptor set was obtained from a woman aged 18-29 years in good health and CMV-seronegative.

The chain employs TRBV18 and TRBJ2-7; tentatively, D is TRBD2 (5 bases). Looked up from germline, CDR1 is KGHSH and CDR2 is LQKENI. CDR3 length: 16 amino acids. The ends were cut back, 0 bases at V and 2 bases at J, with 14 bases in the middle. This CDR3 is CASSPPGGPGAYEQYF. As DNA, the CDR3 is TGTGCCAGCTCACCACCTGGCGGGCCAGGAGCCTACGAGCAGTACTTC.

A single count supports this clone. The rearrangement uses TRBV6-1 and TRBJ1-1; no clear D gene. V lost 3 bases and J lost 11, with 25 bases in between. Germline assignment: CDR1 MNHNS and CDR2 SASEGT. This CDR3 spans 16 amino acids. The CDR3 loop is CASSDLVGRLRLEAFF. The CDR3 DNA reads as TGTGCCAGCAGTGATCTAGTTGGCAGACTAAGATTAGAGGCTTTCTTT.

This chain uses TRBV7-2 with TRBJ1-2, with D unclear. With 1 base removed from V and 7 bases from J, the gap between germline ends came to 13 bases. The CDR3 runs 14 residues. The germline V gene has CDR1 SGHTA and CDR2 FQGNSA. CDR3 sequence: CASSLESGGSGYTF. The CDR3 DNA sequence: TGTGCCAGCAGCTTAGAATCCGGCGGTAGTGGCTACACCTTC.

The chain uses TRBV19 and TRBJ2-2, with D perhaps TRBD2 (5 bases). V was pared by 11 bases and J by 1 base, with 14 bases between. Looked up from germline, CDR1 is LNHDA and CDR2 is SQIVND (reference sequence). CDR3 size: 14 residues. This CDR3 reads CAGRAAWNTGELFF. CDR3 coding DNA: TGTGCCGGGCGAGCGGCCTGGAACACCGGGGAGCTGTTTTTT.

J is TRBJ2-7 and V is TRBV30; 9 bases fit TRBD1. CDR1 is GTSNPN and CDR2 is SVGIG in the germline V gene (reference sequence). Trimming took 2 bases from V and 1 from J; bases not matched to a gene: 12. CDR3 length: 17 amino acids. CDR3 sequence reads: CAWSLYGRGQGSYEQYF. Written as DNA, the CDR3 is TGTGCCTGGAGTCTGTACGGTAGGGGACAGGGTTCCTACGAGCAGTACTTC.

This chain links TRBV5-1 with TRBJ2-1; D may be TRBD2 (5 bases). The length of the CDR3 is 15 residues. The V end was cut by 0 bases, the J end by 9 bases, with 16 bases between. Per germline, CDR1 SGHRS and CDR2 YFSETQ. The CDR3 DNA is TGCGCCAGCAGCTTGGATTTAGGAGCCCGGGGTGAGCAGTTCTTC. Translation: CASSLDLGARGEQFF.

CDR3 amino acids: CASRQQTGTSGETQYF. Here the CDR3 DNA reads TGCGCCAGCAGACAACAAACCGGGACTAGCGGAGAGACCCAGTACTTC. J is TRBJ2-5 and V is TRBV5-1; 11 bases agree with TRBD2. The junction had 10 bases not matched to a gene; V was cut back by 5 bases and J by 4 bases. From germline, CDR1 is SGHRS and CDR2 YFSETQ. This CDR3 spans 16 amino acids.

This CDR3 reads CASSFRAGEYEQYF. DNA for the CDR3: TGTGCCAGCAGCTTTCGAGCGGGGGAGTACGAGCAGTACTTC. The chain employs TRBV5-6 and TRBJ2-7; 8 bases line up with TRBD2. CDR1 and CDR2 from the germline V gene are SGHDT and YYEEEE. CDR3 length: 14 amino acids. Trimming took 2 bases from V and 4 from J; bases not matched to a gene: 5.

The V call is TRBV9, the J call TRBJ2-1; 9 bases line up with TRBD2. With 3 bases clipped from V and 3 bases from J, the junction kept 4 bases outside the gene matches. Germline-derived CDR1 and CDR2 are SGDLS and YYNGEE. The CDR3 runs to 15 residues. The CDR3 region is CASSGGTSSYNEQFF. The CDR3 DNA follows: TGTGCCAGCAGCGGAGGGACTAGCAGCTACAATGAGCAGTTCTTC.

V usage is TRBV4-1 and J usage is TRBJ1-1, with D perhaps matching TRBD1 (5 bases). The germline gives CDR1 MGHRA, CDR2 YSYEKL. The CDR3 length is 15 residues. The V and J ends lost 1 base and 2 bases respectively, with 11 bases between them. In DNA form, the CDR3 reads TGCGCCAGCAGCCAAGGGGGGGGTACCAACACTGAAGCTTTCTTT. Protein sequence: CASSQGGGTNTEAFF.

J is TRBJ1-1 and V is TRBV30, with D perhaps TRBD1 (6 bases). Trimming shortened V by 2 bases and J by 1 base, and 11 bases separated the two germline ends. The CDR3 runs 14 residues. Germline assignment: CDR1 GTSNPN and CDR2 SVGIG (reference sequence). The CDR3 coding sequence is TGTGCCTGGAGTAGTGGGACAAAGAACACTGAAGCTTTCTTT. It codes for CAWSSGTKNTEAFF.

This chain connects TRBV5-4 to TRBJ2-3; 11 nucleotides align to TRBD2. The CDR3 contains 16 residues. J lost 1 base, V lost 3 bases, and 4 bases had no gene match. CDR1 is SGHNT, CDR2 YYREEE, per germline (reference sequence). CDR3 residues: CASSWGLAVGTDTQYF. Written as DNA, the CDR3 is TGTGCCAGCAGCTGGGGACTAGCGGTTGGCACAGATACGCAGTATTTT.

A word on this clone: At one of its ends the junction is not consistent with the germline gene, which may arise from a read error. This sequence joins TRBV19 and TRBJ2-6, with 10 bases that match TRBD1. CDR3 size: 16 residues. Germline V CDR1 and CDR2: LNHDA, SQIVND (reference sequence). This CDR3 reads CASSLTAGTGVNVLTF. The CDR3 nucleotides read TGTGCCAGTAGCCTCACCGCCGGGACAGGGGTCAACGTCCTGACTTTC.

This chain links TRBV2 with TRBJ2-7; 7 bases are a match to TRBD1. The CDR3 runs to 14 residues. J gave up 2 bases and V 4 bases, and 5 bases lay outside the gene matches. CDR1 and CDR2 (germline): SNHLY, FYNNEI. In DNA, the CDR3 is TGTGCCAGCAGTGCAAGACAGGGCACCTACGAGCAGTACTTC. Protein sequence: CASSARQGTYEQYF.

This chain connects TRBV4-3 to TRBJ2-1; 11 bases fit TRBD2. The CDR3 runs 17 residues. Germline V gene lookup returns CDR1 LGHNA and CDR2 YSLEER. V lost 3 bases, J lost 0 bases, and 4 bases stayed unmatched. The CDR3, as DNA: TGCGCCAGCAGCCAGGGGACTAGCGGTGGCTCCTACAATGAGCAGTTCTTC. Its translation is CASSQGTSGGSYNEQFF.

This chain joins TRBV6-6 and TRBJ1-1; TRBD1 might be the D (5 bases). There are 12 residues in the CDR3. Trimming took off 6 bases at V and 2 bases at J, with 7 bases between the two ends. The germline V gene has CDR1 MNHNY and CDR2 SVGAGI (reference sequence). The DNA of the CDR3 is TGTGCCAGCAGGGGGGGAAACACTGAAGCTTTCTTT. Translating gives CASRGGNTEAFF.

The rearrangement links TRBV5-1 to TRBJ2-3; possibly TRBD1 for D (5 bases). Germline assignment: CDR1 SGHRS and CDR2 YFSETQ. V lost 2 bases to trimming and J lost 3 bases, with 13 bases between them. The CDR3 runs to 15 residues. Written as DNA, the CDR3 is TGCGCCAGCAGCTTAAGGGGATCACTTACAGATACGCAGTATTTT. Translation gives CASSLRGSLTDTQYF.

The chain is built from TRBV11-2 and TRBJ2-7; 11 bases agree with TRBD1. The CDR3 runs to 15 residues. Germline V CDR1 and CDR2: SGHAT, FQNNGV. The trim removed 2 bases at V and 4 bases at J, leaving 4 bases unmatched. As DNA, the CDR3 is TGTGCCAGCAGCTTACCGGGGACAGGGGGGTACGAGCAGTACTTC. This encodes CASSLPGTGGYEQYF.

Notes on this clone: The identical CDR3 is also encoded by other nucleotide sequences in the sample. This chain uses TRBV4-1 with TRBJ2-7; D may be TRBD2 (6 bases). The CDR3 has 15 residues. Between the trimmed V and J ends, which lost 3 bases and 1 base, there was a span of 13 bases. Germline lookup yields CDR1 MGHRA and CDR2 YSYEKL. Written as DNA, the CDR3 is TGCGCCAGCAGCCACGGACGGGAGAGTTCCTACGAGCAGTACTTC. The encoded protein is CASSHGRESSYEQYF.

The rearrangement uses TRBV10-3 and TRBJ2-7; maybe TRBD1 (6 bases). Trimming shortened V by 3 bases and J by 3 bases, and 18 bases separated the two germline ends. The germline gives CDR1 ENHRY, CDR2 SYGVKD. The CDR3 sequence is 16 residues long. CDR3 sequence reads: CAISEVRTVVFYEQYF. CDR3 sequence (DNA): TGTGCCATCAGTGAAGTGAGGACAGTAGTTTTCTACGAGCAGTACTTC.

This chain joins TRBV30 and TRBJ2-5; TRBD1 aligns across 8 bases. Germline-derived CDR1 and CDR2 are GTSNPN and SVGIG (reference sequence). The CDR3 has 15 residues. The trim removed 4 bases at V and 5 bases at J, leaving 12 bases unmatched. The CDR3 region has the DNA TGTGCCTGGAATTTTGATGGACAGGGTACGGAGACCCAGTACTTC. Residues: CAWNFDGQGTETQYF. Full variable domain (missing parts from reference TRBV30 and TRBJ2-5): SQTIHQWPATLVQPVGSPLSLECTVEGTSNPNLYWYRQAAGRGLQLLFYSVGIGQISSEVPQNLSASRPQDRQFILSSKKLLLSDSGFYLCAWNFDGQGTETQYFGPGTRLLVL.

The CDR3 DNA reads TGTGCCAGCAGCGTCGTAGGACAGGGTGGGGCCAACGTCCTGACTTTC. Protein product: CASSVVGQGGANVLTF. The gene calls are TRBV9 and TRBJ2-6, with 8 bases aligning to TRBD1. The CDR3 has 16 residues. Trimming cost V 2 bases and J 3 bases; bases outside gene matches: 4. Per the germline V gene, CDR1 is SGDLS and CDR2 is YYNGEE.

The chain combines TRBV7-9 with TRBJ2-2, with TRBD2 matching 8 bases. The CDR3 contains 16 residues. V trimming: 4 bases; J trimming: 4 bases; junction bases outside the gene matches: 8. CDR1 is SEHNR and CDR2 is FQNEAQ in the germline V gene (reference sequence). CDR3 DNA: TGTGCCAGCAGCTCAGCAGCGGGGGAGTCCACCGGGGAGCTGTTTTTT. It encodes CASSSAAGESTGELFF.